These 7 T cell receptor beta chains share one sample of origin, sequenced in a study of blood T cell repertoires in COVID-19. The method was immunoSEQ multiplex PCR; TCRdb's version includes in-frame clones alone and lacks a portion of them. The sample shows 100,000 to 150,000 clones, roughly four fifths of them seen only once. Material: peripheral blood. The receptors come from a human donor in a cohort sampled during active COVID-19.

This clone has a single count. This chain links TRBV19 with TRBJ1-5; 8 bases are a match to TRBD1. The CDR3 contains 15 residues. The J segment lost 6 bases and the V segment lost 3 bases, leaving 7 bases of the junction unmatched. Germline assignment: CDR1 LNHDA and CDR2 SQIVND (reference sequence). The CDR3 region is CASSIMTGVGQPQHF. In nucleotides, the CDR3 is TGTGCCAGTAGTATTATGACAGGGGTGGGTCAGCCCCAGCATTTT.

The chain uses TRBV7-9 and TRBJ1-2, with 7 bases lining up with TRBD1. This CDR3 is built from 15 residues. From germline, CDR1 is SEHNR and CDR2 FQNEAQ (reference sequence). With 1 base clipped from V and 0 bases from J, the junction kept 2 bases outside the gene matches. The CDR3 nucleotides read TGTGCCAGCAGCTTAGGGGACAGATCTAACTATGGCTACACCTTC. Protein: CASSLGDRSNYGYTF.

This clone appeared once. The V call is TRBV10-2, the J call TRBJ2-7; TRBD2 matches 12 bases. Germline V CDR1 and CDR2: WSHSY, SAAADI. The CDR3 is 15 residues long. V lost 7 bases and J lost 0; bases outside the gene matches: 4. CDR3 region: CASNLAGGSSYEQYF. CDR3 DNA: TGCGCCAGCAACCTAGCGGGGGGGAGCTCCTACGAGCAGTACTTC.

This clone was detected once. V and J are TRBV3-1 (or the pseudogene TRBV3-2) and TRBJ1-2; D is perhaps TRBD1 (6 bases). Germline CDR1 reads LGHDT; CDR2 reads YNNKEL (reference sequence). CDR3 length: 15 residues. V was shortened by 1 base and J by 2 bases, with 11 bases between the two germline ends. The CDR3: CASSQVPGGNYGYTF. CDR3 nucleotide sequence: TGTGCCAGCAGCCAAGTTCCGGGGGGCAACTATGGCTACACCTTC.

The chain employs TRBV4-1 and TRBJ2-7, with D tentatively TRBD1 (5 bases). Looked up from germline, CDR1 is MGHRA and CDR2 is YSYEKL. The CDR3 runs to 12 residues. Trimming removed 0 bases at V and 10 bases at J, with 10 bases between. CDR3 nucleotides: TGCGCCAGCAGCCAAGAAGGACAAGCCCAGTACTTC. Amino acid sequence: CASSQEGQAQYF.

The CDR3 reads CASSKTGADTQYF. The CDR3 DNA sequence: TGTGCCAGTAGTAAGACAGGGGCAGATACGCAGTATTTT. The chain uses TRBV19 and TRBJ2-3; 8 bases agree with TRBD1. The CDR3 consists of 13 residues. The V gene end was trimmed by 4 bases and the J gene end by 4 bases; junction bases not matched to a gene: 1. CDR1 and CDR2 from the germline V gene are LNHDA and SQIVND (reference sequence).

The chain carries TRBV18 and TRBJ2-5; 7 bases are a match to TRBD1. CDR1 and CDR2 from the germline V gene are KGHSH and LQKENI. V gave up 6 bases and J gave up 3 bases; unmatched junction bases: 4. The CDR3 runs to 13 residues. DNA of the CDR3: TGTGCCAGCTCCCCAGACAGGGAAGAGACCCAGTACTTC. Its translation is CASSPDREETQYF.